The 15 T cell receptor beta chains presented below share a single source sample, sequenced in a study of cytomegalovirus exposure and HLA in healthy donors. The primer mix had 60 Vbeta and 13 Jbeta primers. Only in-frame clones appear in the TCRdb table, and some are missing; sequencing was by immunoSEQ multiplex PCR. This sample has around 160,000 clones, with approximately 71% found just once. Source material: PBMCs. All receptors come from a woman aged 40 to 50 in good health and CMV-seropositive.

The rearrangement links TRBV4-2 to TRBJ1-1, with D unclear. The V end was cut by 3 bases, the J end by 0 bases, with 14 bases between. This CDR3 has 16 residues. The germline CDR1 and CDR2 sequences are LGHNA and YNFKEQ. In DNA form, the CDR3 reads TGTGCCAGCAGCCACCCGGCGGGCGCCTTGAACACTGAAGCTTTCTTT. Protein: CASSHPAGALNTEAFF.

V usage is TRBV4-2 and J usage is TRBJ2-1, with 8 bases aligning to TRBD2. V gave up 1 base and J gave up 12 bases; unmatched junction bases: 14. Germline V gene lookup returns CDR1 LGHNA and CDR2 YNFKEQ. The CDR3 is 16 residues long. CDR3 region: CASSQVDGGRPLVQFF. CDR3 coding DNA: TGTGCCAGCAGCCAAGTCGATGGCGGGAGGCCTTTAGTGCAGTTCTTC.

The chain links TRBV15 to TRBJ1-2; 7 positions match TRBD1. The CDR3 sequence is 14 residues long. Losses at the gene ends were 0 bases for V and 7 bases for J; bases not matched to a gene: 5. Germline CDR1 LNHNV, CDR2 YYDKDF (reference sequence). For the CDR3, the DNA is TGTGCCACCAGCAGAGACCAAGGGGGCAGTGGCTACACCTTC. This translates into CATSRDQGGSGYTF.

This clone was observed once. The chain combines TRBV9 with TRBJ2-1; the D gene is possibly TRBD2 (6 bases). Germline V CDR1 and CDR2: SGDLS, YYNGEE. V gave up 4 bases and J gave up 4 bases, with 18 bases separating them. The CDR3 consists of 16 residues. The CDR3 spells CASSIAGSGTYNEQFF. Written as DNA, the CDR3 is TGTGCCAGCAGCATCGCAGGTAGCGGTACTTACAATGAGCAGTTCTTC.

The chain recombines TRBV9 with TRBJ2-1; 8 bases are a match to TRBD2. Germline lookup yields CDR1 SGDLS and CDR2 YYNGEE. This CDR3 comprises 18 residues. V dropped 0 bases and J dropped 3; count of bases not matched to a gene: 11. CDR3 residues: CASSVGWLAGYDYNEQFF. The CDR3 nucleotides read TGTGCCAGCAGCGTAGGCTGGCTAGCGGGCTACGACTACAATGAGCAGTTCTTC.

CDR3 protein: CASSSRGRDEKLFF. The CDR3, as DNA: TGTGCCAGCTCATCGAGGGGGCGAGATGAAAAACTGTTTTTT. V and J are TRBV18 and TRBJ1-4; 7 nucleotides match TRBD1. Trimming at V came to 5 bases and at J to 6 bases, leaving 6 bases not matched to a gene. The CDR3 is made up of 14 amino acids. Germline-derived CDR1 and CDR2 are KGHSH and LQKENI.

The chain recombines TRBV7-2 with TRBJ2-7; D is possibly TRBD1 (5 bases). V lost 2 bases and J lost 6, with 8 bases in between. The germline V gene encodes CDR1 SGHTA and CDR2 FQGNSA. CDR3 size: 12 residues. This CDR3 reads CASSLLRAEQYF. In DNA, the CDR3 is TGTGCCAGCAGCTTACTCAGGGCCGAGCAGTACTTC.

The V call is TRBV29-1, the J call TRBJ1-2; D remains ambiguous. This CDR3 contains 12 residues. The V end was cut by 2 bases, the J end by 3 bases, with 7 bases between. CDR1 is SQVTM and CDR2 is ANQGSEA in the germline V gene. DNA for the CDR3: TGCAGCGTTGAACCGGACTACTATGGCTACACCTTC. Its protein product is CSVEPDYYGYTF.

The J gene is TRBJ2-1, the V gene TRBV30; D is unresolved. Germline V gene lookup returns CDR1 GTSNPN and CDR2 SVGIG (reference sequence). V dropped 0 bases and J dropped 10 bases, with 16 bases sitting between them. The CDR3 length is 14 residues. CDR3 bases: TGTGCCTGGAGTGTACGATTAACACACCCCGAGCAGTTCTTC. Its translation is CAWSVRLTHPEQFF.

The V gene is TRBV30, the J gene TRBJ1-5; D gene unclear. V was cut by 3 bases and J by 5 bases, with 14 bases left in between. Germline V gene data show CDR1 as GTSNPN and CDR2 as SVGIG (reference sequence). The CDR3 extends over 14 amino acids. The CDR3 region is CAWRGPSRDQPQHF. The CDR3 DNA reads TGTGCCTGGAGGGGCCCTTCGAGGGATCAGCCCCAGCATTTT.

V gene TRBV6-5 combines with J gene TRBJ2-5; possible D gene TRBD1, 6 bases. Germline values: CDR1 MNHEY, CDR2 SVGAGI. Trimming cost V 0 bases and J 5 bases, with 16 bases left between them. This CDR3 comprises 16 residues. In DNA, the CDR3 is TGTGCCAGCAGTTACTCTCATTGGACAGCCCGGGAGACCCAGTACTTC. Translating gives CASSYSHWTARETQYF.

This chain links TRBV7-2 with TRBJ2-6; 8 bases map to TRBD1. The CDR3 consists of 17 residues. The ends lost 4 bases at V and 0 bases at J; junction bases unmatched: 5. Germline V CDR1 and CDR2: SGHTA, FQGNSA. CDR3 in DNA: TGTGCCAGCAGCTCACGCGGGACAGGCTCTGGGGCCAACGTCCTGACTTTC. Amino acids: CASSSRGTGSGANVLTF.

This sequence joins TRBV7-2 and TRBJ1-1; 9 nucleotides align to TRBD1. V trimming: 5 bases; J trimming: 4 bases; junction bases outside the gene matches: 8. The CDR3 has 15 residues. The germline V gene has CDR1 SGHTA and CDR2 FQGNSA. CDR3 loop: CASSITGTGFTEAFF. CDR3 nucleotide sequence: TGTGCCAGCAGCATTACCGGGACAGGGTTCACTGAAGCTTTCTTT.

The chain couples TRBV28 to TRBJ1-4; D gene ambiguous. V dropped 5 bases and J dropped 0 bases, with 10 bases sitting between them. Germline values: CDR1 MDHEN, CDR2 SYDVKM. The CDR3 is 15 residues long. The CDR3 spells CASSAGYATNEKLFF. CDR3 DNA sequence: TGTGCCAGCAGTGCGGGCTATGCAACTAATGAAAAACTGTTTTTT.

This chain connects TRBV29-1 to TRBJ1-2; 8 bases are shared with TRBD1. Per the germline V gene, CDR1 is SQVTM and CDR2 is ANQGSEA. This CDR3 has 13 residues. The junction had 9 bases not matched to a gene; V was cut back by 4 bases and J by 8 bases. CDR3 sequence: CSVGSAGGEGYTF. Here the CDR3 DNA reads TGCAGCGTTGGATCCGCAGGGGGCGAAGGCTACACCTTC.